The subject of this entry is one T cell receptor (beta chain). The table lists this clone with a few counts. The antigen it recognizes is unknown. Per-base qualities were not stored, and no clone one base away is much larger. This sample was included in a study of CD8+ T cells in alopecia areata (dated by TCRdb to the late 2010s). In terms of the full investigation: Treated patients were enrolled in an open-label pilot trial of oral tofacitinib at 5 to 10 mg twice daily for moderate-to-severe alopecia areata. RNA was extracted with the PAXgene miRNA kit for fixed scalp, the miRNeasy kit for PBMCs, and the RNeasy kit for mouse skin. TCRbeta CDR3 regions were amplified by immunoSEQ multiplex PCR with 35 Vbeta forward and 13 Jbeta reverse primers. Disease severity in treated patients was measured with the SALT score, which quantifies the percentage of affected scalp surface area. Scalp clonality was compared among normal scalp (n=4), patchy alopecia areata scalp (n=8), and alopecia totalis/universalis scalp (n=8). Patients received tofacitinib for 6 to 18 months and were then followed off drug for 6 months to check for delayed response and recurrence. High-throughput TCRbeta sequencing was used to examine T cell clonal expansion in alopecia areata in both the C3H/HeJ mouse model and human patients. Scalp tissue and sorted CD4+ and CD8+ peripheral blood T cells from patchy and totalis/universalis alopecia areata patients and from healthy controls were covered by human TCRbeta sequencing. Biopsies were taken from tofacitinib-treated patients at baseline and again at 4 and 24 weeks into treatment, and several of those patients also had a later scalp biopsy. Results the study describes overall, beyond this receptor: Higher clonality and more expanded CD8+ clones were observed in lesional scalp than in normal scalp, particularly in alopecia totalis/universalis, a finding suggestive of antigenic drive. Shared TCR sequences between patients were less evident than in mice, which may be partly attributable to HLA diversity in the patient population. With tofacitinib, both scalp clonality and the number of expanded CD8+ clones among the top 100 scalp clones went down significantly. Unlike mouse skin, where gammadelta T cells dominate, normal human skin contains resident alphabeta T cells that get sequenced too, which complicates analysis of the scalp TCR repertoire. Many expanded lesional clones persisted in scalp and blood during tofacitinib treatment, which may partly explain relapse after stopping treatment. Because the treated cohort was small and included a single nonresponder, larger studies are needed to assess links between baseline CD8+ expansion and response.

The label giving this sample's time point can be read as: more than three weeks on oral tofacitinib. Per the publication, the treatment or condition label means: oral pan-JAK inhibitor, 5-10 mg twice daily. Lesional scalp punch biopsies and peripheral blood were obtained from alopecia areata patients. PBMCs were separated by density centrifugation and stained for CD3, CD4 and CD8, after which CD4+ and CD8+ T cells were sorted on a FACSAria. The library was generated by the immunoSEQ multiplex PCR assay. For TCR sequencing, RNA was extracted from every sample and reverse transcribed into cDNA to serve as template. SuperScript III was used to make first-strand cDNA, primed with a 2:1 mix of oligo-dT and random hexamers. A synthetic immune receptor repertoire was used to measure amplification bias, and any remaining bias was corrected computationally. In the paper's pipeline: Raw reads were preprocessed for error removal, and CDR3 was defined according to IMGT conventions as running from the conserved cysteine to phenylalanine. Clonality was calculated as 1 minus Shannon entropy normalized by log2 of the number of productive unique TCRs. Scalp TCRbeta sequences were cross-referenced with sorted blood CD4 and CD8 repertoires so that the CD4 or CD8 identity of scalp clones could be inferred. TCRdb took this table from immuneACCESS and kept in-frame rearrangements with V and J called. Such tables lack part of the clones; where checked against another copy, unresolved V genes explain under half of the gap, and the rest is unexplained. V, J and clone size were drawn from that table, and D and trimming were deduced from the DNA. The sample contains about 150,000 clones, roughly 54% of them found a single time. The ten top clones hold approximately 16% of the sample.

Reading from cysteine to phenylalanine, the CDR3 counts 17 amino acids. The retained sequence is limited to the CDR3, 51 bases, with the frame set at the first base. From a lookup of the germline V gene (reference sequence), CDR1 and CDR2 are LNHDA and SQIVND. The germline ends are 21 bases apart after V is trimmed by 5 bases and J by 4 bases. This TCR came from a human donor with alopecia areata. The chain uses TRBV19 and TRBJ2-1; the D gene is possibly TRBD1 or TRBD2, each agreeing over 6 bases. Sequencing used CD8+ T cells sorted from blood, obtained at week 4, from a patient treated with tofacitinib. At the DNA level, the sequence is TGTGCCAGTAGTCCGACGGGTGGGGGGCTACTTTACAATGAGCAGTTCTTC. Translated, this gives CASSPTGGGLLYNEQFF.